This T cell receptor beta chain was obtained from a study of blood T cell repertoires in COVID-19. Original analysis: How many nucleated cells were present was estimated from reference gene primer amplification. This table comes from immunoSEQ multiplex PCR, and its TCRdb copy is limited to in-frame clones, with some not included. Clone size and the V and J calls come from that table; the DNA yielded D and trimming. This sample has almost 350,000 clones; approximately 91% occur once, and the top ten carry 0.85% to 1.3%. CDR3 size: 15 residues. Germline assignment: CDR1 SGHRS and CDR2 YFSETQ. V trimming: 5 bases; J trimming: 4 bases; junction bases outside the gene matches: 8. Within 2 weeks of study entry, exposed participants had contacted a PCR-confirmed or clinician-diagnosed COVID-19 case.

The sequencing input was PBMCs or T cells enriched from blood (not recorded which). The sequence was collected from a woman aged 25 to 45 who had been exposed to COVID-19. The chain couples TRBV5-1 to TRBJ2-3; 9 positions agree with TRBD2. The CDR3 reads CASRRGTSLADTQYF. DNA of the CDR3: TGCGCCAGCAGGCGAGGGACTAGCCTGGCAGATACGCAGTATTTT.